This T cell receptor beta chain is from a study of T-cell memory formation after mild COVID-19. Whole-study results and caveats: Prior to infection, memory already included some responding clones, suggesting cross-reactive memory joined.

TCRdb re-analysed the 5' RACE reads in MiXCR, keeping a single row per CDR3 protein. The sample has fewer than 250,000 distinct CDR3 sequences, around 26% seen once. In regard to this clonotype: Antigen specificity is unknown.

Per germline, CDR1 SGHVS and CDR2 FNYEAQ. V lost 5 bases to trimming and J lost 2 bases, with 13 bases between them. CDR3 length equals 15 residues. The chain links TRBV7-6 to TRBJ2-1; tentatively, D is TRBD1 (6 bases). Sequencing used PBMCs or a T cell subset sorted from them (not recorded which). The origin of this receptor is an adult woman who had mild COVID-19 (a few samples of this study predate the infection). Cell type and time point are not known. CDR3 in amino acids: CASSRIGTTYNEQFF. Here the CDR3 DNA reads TGTGCCAGCAGCCGGATAGGGACAACCTACAATGAGCAGTTCTTC. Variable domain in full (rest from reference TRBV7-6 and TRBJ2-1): GAGVSQSPRYKVTKRGQDVALRCDPISGHVSLYWYRQALGQGPEFLTYFNYEAQQDKSGLPNDRFSAERPEGSISTLTIQRTEQRDSAMYRCASSRIGTTYNEQFFGPGTRLTVL.